These 6 T cell receptor beta chains came from one sample sequenced in a study of blood T cells in healthy people across ages. It was with a sample-barcoded 5' primer and a J-beta primer mix that a second PCR of roughly 6 to 12 cycles was run. TCRdb fed the 5' RACE reads into MiXCR, producing one record per CDR3 protein. The data hold about 680,000 distinct CDR3 sequences, with over 45% observed a single time. Input material: blood. All receptors come from a woman aged 60-75 years in good health.

The chain joins TRBV20-1 to TRBJ2-1; D may be TRBD2 (5 bases). Germline CDR1 DFQATT, CDR2 SNEGSKA (reference sequence). The CDR3 extends over 12 amino acids. Trimming stripped 6 bases from V and 6 bases from J, with 12 bases between. The DNA of the CDR3 is TGCAGTGCCACACTAGGTCGCAATGAGCAGTTCTTC. Protein product: CSATLGRNEQFF.

This clonotype has only a few counts. This chain joins TRBV15 and TRBJ2-3; unclear D gene. The CDR3 covers 15 residues. Trimming removed 4 bases at V and 4 bases at J, with 15 bases between. Per germline, CDR1 LNHNV and CDR2 YYDKDF (reference sequence). The CDR3 coding sequence is TGTGCCACCAGCAAACCCTCAGACGCATCAGATACGCAGTATTTT. Translation gives CATSKPSDASDTQYF.

This chain joins TRBV11-3 and TRBJ2-1, with 12 bases lining up with TRBD2. Germline CDR1 and CDR2: SGHNT and YENEEA. J gave up 5 bases and V 5 bases, and 4 bases lay outside the gene matches. The CDR3 covers 15 residues. The chain's CDR3 is CASSKGLAGDNEQFF. The CDR3 DNA reads as TGTGCCAGCAGCAAGGGACTAGCGGGCGACAATGAGCAGTTCTTC.

The table lists this clonotype with a few counts. The V gene is TRBV7-2, the J gene TRBJ2-1, with TRBD2 identical over 12 bases. The J segment lost 6 bases and the V segment lost 4 bases, leaving 4 bases of the junction unmatched. Germline lookup yields CDR1 SGHTA and CDR2 FQGNSA. There are 15 residues in the CDR3. CDR3 in amino acids: CASSSLAGGTNEQFF. The CDR3 DNA is TGTGCCAGCAGCTCACTAGCGGGAGGTACCAATGAGCAGTTCTTC.

This clonotype was seen a few times. The rearrangement uses TRBV27 and TRBJ2-3, with TRBD2 as a possible D gene (5 bases). Germline values: CDR1 MNHEY, CDR2 SMNVEV (reference sequence). The CDR3 sequence is 13 residues long. Deletions cut 7 bases from V and 2 bases from J, with 10 bases between. The chain's CDR3 is CASTKRPTDTQYF. CDR3 coding DNA: TGTGCCAGCACTAAGCGGCCCACAGATACGCAGTATTTT.

The J gene is TRBJ1-2, the V gene TRBV28; 10 bases agree with TRBD1. V trimming: 2 bases; J trimming: 8 bases; junction bases outside the gene matches: 8. CDR1 is MDHEN, CDR2 SYDVKM, per germline. The CDR3 spans 15 residues. In DNA form, the CDR3 reads TGTGCCAGCAGTTTAGGTGGACAGGGGGAAAGGGGCTACACCTTC. This sequence encodes CASSLGGQGERGYTF.